This TCR beta chain was captured by sequencing in a study of cytomegalovirus exposure and HLA in healthy donors. Only one count was recorded for this clone. What it recognizes is unknown. Study-wide results and caveats: In a later analysis, 16,951 TCR beta sequences were associated with HLA alleles at 0.05 false discovery rate. A later examination showed that TCR association rates differed by HLA locus, with DRB1 most and HLA-C fewest. Researchers reported from a later analysis that most CMV-associated TCR beta chains appeared HLA-restricted.

PCR involved 60 Vbeta and 13 Jbeta primers. How the authors handled the data: There were some 87 million unique TCR beta chains by a later count, and 10 million to 12 million of them were shared. Measured with immunoSEQ multiplex PCR; TCRdb has only the in-frame clones, and not every one. V and J calls and clone size are given by that table; D and trimming were obtained from the DNA. Of some 170,000 clones listed, 65% to 80% are singletons. CDR3 length: 15 residues. Germline-derived CDR1 and CDR2 are SGDLS and YYNGEE. Trimming pared 3 bases from V and 0 bases from J, leaving 10 bases between. The material sequenced was PBMCs. The TCR originated in a man in his forties in good health and CMV-seronegative. The genes are TRBV9 and TRBJ2-1, with D perhaps TRBD1 (6 bases). The CDR3 sequence: CASSAGASSYNEQFF. CDR3 bases: TGTGCCAGCAGCGCAGGGGCCAGCTCCTACAATGAGCAGTTCTTC.